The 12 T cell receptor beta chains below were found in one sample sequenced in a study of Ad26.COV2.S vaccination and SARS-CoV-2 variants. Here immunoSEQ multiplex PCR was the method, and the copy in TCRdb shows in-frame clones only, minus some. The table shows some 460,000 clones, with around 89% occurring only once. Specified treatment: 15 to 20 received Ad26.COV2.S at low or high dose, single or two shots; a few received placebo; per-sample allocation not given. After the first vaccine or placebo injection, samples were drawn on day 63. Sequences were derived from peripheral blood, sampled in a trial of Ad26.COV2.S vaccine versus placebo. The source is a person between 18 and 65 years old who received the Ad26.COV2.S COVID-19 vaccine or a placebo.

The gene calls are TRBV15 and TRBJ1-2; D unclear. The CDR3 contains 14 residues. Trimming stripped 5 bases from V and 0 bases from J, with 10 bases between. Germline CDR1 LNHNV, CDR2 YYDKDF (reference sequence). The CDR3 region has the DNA TGTGCCACCAGCCCTAGTAGGGCTAACTATGGCTACACCTTC. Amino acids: CATSPSRANYGYTF.

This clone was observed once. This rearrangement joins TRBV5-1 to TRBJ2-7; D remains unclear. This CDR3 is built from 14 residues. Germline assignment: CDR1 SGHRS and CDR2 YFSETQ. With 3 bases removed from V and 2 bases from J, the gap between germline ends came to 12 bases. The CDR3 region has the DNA TGCGCCAGCAGCTCGGATGTCGGAGCCTACGAGCAGTACTTC. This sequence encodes CASSSDVGAYEQYF.

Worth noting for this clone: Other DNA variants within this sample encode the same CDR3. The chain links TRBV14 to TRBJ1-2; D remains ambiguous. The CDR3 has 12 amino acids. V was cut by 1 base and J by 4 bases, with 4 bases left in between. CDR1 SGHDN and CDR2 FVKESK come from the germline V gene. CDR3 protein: CASSQGGYGYTF. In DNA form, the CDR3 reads TGTGCCAGCAGCCAAGGAGGCTATGGCTACACCTTC.

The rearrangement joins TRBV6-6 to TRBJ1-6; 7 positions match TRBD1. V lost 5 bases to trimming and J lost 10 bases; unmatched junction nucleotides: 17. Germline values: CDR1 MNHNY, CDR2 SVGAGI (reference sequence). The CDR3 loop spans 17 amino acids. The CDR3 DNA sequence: TGTGCCAGCAGTCCCTACGCCAGCCTAGGGGGCAGGTCACCCCTCCACTTT. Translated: CASSPYASLGGRSPLHF.

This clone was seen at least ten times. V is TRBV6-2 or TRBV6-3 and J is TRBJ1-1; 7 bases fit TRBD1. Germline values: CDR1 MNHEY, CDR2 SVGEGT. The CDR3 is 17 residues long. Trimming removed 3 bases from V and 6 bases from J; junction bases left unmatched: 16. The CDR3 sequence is CASSYLQGERGLPEAFF. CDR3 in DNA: TGTGCCAGCAGTTATCTCCAGGGGGAAAGGGGGTTGCCTGAAGCTTTCTTT.

CDR3 loop: CASSYPNPKGIDGYTF. In DNA form, the CDR3 reads TGTGCCAGCAGTTACCCAAATCCCAAGGGAATAGATGGCTACACCTTC. This chain joins TRBV6-2 or TRBV6-3 and TRBJ1-2; D gene unclear. Trimming shortened V by 2 bases and J by 6 bases, and 19 bases separated the two germline ends. This CDR3 comprises 16 residues. CDR1 and CDR2 (germline): MNHEY, SVGEGT.

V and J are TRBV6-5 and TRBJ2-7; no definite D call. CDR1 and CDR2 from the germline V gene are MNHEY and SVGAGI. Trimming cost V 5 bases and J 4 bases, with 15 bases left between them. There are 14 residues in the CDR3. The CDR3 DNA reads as TGTGCCAGCAGTCCAATGGGGTCGGGTTACGAGCAGTACTTC. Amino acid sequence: CASSPMGSGYEQYF.

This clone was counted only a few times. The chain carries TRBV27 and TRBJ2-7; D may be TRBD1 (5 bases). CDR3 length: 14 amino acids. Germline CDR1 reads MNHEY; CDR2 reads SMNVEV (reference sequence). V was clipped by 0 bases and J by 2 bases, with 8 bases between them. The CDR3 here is CASSLSTGAYEQYF. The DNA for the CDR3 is TGTGCCAGCAGTTTATCCACAGGTGCCTACGAGCAGTACTTC.

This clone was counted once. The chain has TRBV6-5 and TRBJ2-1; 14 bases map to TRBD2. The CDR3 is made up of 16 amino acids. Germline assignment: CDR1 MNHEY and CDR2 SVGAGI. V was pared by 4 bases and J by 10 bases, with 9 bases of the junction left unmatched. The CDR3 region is CASSSQTSGGAGEQFF. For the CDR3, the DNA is TGTGCCAGCAGTTCTCAGACTAGCGGGGGGGCAGGGGAGCAGTTCTTC.

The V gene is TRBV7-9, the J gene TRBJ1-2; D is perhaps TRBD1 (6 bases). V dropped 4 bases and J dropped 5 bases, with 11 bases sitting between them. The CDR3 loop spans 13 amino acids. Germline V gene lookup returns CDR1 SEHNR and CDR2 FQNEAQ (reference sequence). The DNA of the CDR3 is TGTGCCAGCAGCTCCGACAGGCGGTATGGCTACACCTTC. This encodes CASSSDRRYGYTF.

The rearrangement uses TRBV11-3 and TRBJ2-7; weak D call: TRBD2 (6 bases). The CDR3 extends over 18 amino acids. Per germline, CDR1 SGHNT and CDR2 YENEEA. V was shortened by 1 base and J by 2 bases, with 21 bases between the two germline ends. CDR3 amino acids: CASSLVDRAGRRAYEQYF. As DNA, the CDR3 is TGTGCCAGCAGCTTAGTAGATCGAGCAGGGAGGAGGGCCTACGAGCAGTACTTC. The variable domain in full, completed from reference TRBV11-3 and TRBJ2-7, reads EAGVVQSPRYKIIEKKQPVAFWCNPISGHNTLYWYLQNLGQGPELLIRYENEEAVDDSQLPKDRFSAERLKGVDSTLKIQPAELGDSAVYLCASSLVDRAGRRAYEQYFGPGTRLTVT.

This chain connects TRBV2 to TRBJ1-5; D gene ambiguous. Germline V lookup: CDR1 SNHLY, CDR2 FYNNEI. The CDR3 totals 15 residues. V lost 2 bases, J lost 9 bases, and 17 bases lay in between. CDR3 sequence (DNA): TGTGCCAGCAGTGAAAGACCGCCCGACGTGAGGCCCCAGCATTTT. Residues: CASSERPPDVRPQHF.